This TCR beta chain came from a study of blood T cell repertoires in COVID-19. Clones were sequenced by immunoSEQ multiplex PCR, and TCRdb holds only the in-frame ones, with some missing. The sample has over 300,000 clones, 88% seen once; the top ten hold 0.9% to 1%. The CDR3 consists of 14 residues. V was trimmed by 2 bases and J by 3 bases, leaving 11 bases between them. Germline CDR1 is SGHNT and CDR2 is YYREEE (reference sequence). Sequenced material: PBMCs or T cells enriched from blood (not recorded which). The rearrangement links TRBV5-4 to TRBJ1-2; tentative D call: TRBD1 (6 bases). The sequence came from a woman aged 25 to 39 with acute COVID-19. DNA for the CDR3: TGTGCCAGCAGCTTCCAGGACAGAGACTATGGCTACACCTTC. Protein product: CASSFQDRDYGYTF.